The text below deals with one TCR beta chain. CDR3 size: 17 residues. Germline lookup yields CDR1 SGHAT and CDR2 FQNNGV. V was pared by 5 bases and J by 5 bases, with 22 bases between. Measured with immunoSEQ multiplex PCR; TCRdb has only the in-frame clones, and not every one. The table shows about 380,000 clones, with 95% occurring only once. This sample stems from a study of shared T cell receptors in the human thymus. The material sequenced was thymocytes. This clonotype originated in a human donor. The chain couples TRBV11-2 to TRBJ2-4, with D tentatively TRBD2 (6 bases). The CDR3 here is CASSPSGGTRCENIQYF. Written as DNA, the CDR3 is TGTGCCAGCAGCCCATCCGGAGGGACTCGTTGTGAAAACATTCAGTACTTC.